Detailed here is one T cell receptor (beta chain). The data derive from a study of blood T cell repertoires in COVID-19. Background on the study: PBMCs, B-cell-depleted T cells, or T cells were the source of the cDNA or gDNA that made up the material.

Participants reported their clinical history, and cohort assignment relied on those reports. All recovered Cohort 3 donors got two negative PCRs, got clearance, or saw symptom resolution. Germline CDR1 MDHEN, CDR2 SYDVKM. V lost 6 bases, J lost 2 bases, and 7 bases stayed unmatched. This CDR3 is 15 amino acids long. Method: immunoSEQ multiplex PCR; TCRdb's copy keeps in-frame clones and lacks some. This table has a few hundred thousand clones, about 80% appearing once. This chain uses TRBV28 with TRBJ1-2, with 9 bases aligning to TRBD1. The sample consisted of PBMCs or T cells enriched from blood (not recorded which). This receptor was obtained from a man aged 50 or older who had recovered from COVID-19. The DNA for the CDR3 is TGTGCCAGCAGGCTACAGGGGGCCGGCAACTATGGCTACACCTTC. Translating it yields CASRLQGAGNYGYTF.